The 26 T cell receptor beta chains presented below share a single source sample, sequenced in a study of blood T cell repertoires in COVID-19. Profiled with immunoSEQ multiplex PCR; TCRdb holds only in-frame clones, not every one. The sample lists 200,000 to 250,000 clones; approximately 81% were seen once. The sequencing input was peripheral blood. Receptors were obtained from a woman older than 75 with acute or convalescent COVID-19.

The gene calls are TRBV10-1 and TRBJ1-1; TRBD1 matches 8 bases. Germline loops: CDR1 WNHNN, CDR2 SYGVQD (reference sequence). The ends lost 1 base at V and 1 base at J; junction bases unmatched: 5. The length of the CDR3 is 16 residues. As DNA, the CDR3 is TGCGCCAGCAGTGAGTACGTCAGGGGGCCGAACACTGAAGCTTTCTTT. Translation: CASSEYVRGPNTEAFF.

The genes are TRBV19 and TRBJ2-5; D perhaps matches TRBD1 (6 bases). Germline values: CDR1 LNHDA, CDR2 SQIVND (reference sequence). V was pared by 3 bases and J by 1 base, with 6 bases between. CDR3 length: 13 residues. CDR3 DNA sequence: TGTGCCAGTAGTATGGGGGCCCAAGAGACCCAGTACTTC. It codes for CASSMGAQETQYF.

For the CDR3, the DNA is TGTGCCAGCAGCCCTCTGGGACAGGGCCTTTACGAAAAACTGTTTTTT. Protein sequence: CASSPLGQGLYEKLFF. This chain uses TRBV7-9 with TRBJ1-4, with 9 bases matching TRBD1. Germline CDR1 and CDR2: SEHNR and FQNEAQ (reference sequence). V was clipped by 5 bases and J by 8 bases; unmatched bases: 12. The CDR3 covers 16 residues.

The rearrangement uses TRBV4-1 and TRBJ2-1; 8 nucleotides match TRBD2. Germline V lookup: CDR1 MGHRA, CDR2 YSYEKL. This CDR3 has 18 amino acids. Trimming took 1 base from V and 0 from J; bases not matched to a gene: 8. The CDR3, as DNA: TGCGCCAGCAGCCAAGCCAGCTGGGCGGGGGGCTCCTACAATGAGCAGTTCTTC. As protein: CASSQASWAGGSYNEQFF.

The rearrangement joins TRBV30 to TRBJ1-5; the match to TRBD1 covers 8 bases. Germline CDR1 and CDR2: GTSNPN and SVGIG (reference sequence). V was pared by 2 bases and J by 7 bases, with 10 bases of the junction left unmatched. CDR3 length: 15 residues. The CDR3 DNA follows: TGTGCCTGGAGTTCACCACAGGGGGTGGAACAGCCCCAGCATTTT. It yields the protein CAWSSPQGVEQPQHF.

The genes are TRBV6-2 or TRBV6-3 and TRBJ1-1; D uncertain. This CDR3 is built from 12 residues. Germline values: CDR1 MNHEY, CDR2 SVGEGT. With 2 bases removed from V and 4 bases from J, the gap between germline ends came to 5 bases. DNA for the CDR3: TGTGCCAGCAGTTACGAGGGCACTGAAGCTTTCTTT. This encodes CASSYEGTEAFF.

The CDR3 coding sequence is TGTGCCATCAGCTCCGACAGGGGAGGCGATGAAAAACTGTTTTTT. Encoded protein: CAISSDRGGDEKLFF. V and J are TRBV10-3 and TRBJ1-4; 8 bases map to TRBD1. Germline CDR1 is ENHRY and CDR2 is SYGVKD. The V and J ends lost 6 bases and 6 bases, in that order; junction bases with no gene match: 9. CDR3 length equals 15 residues.

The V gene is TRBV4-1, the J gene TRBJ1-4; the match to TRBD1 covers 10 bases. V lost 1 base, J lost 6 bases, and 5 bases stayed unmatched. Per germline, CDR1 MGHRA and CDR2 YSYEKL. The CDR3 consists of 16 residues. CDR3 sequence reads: CASSQVRGTGDEKLFF. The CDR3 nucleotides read TGCGCCAGCAGCCAAGTCCGGGGGACAGGGGATGAAAAACTGTTTTTT.

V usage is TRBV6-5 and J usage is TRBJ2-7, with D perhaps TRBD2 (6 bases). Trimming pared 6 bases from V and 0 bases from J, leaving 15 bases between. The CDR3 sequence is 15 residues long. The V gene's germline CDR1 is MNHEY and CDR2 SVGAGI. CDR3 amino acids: CASSQRRESSYEQYF. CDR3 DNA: TGTGCCAGCAGCCAGAGACGGGAGAGCTCCTACGAGCAGTACTTC.

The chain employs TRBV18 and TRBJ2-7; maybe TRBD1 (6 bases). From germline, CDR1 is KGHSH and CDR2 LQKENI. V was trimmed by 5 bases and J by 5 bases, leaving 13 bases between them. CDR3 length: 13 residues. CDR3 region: CASSFFGQNEQYF. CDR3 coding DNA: TGTGCCAGCTCATTTTTTGGACAGAACGAGCAGTACTTC.

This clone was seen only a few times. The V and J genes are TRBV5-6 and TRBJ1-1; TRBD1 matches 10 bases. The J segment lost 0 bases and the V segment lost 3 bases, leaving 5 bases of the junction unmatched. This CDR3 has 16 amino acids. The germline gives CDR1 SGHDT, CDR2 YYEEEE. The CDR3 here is CASSSGTGAMNTEAFF. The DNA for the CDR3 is TGTGCCAGCAGCTCAGGGACAGGGGCCATGAACACTGAAGCTTTCTTT.

This CDR3 is CASSDLAGQGTEQYF. The CDR3 coding sequence is TGTGCCAGCAGCGACCTCGCGGGACAGGGGACCGAGCAGTACTTC. The V gene is TRBV3-1 (or the pseudogene TRBV3-2), the J gene TRBJ2-7; the match to TRBD1 covers 10 bases. Germline V lookup: CDR1 LGHDT, CDR2 YNNKEL (reference sequence). The V gene end was trimmed by 5 bases and the J gene end by 6 bases; junction bases not matched to a gene: 10. CDR3 size: 15 residues.

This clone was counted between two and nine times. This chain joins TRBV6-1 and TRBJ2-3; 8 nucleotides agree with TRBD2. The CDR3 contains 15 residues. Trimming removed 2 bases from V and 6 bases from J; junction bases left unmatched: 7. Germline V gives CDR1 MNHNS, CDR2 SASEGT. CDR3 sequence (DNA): TGTGCCAGCAGTGAATTGAGAGCGGGGGACGATACGCAGTATTTT. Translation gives CASSELRAGDDTQYF.

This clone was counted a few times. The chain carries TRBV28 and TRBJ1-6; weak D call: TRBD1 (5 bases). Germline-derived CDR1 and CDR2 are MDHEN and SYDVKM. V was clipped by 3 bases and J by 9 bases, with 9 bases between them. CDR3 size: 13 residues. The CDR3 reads CASSLPGPSPLHF. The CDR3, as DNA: TGTGCCAGCAGTTTGCCAGGGCCTTCACCCCTCCACTTT.

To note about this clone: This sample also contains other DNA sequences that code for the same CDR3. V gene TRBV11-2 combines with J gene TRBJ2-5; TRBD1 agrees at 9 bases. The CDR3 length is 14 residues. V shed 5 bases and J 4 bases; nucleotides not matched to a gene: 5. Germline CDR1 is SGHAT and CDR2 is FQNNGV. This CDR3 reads CASSRTGVGETQYF. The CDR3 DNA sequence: TGTGCCAGCAGCCGGACAGGGGTTGGAGAGACCCAGTACTTC.

CDR3 residues: CASSQEAGRTYEQYF. CDR3 coding DNA: TGTGCCAGCAGCCAAGAGGCGGGCAGGACCTACGAGCAGTACTTC. The gene calls are TRBV3-1 (or the pseudogene TRBV3-2) and TRBJ2-7; a possible D gene is TRBD2 (5 bases). This CDR3 is built from 15 residues. Trimming stripped 0 bases from V and 2 bases from J, with 11 bases between. Germline V CDR1 and CDR2: LGHDT, YNNKEL (reference sequence).

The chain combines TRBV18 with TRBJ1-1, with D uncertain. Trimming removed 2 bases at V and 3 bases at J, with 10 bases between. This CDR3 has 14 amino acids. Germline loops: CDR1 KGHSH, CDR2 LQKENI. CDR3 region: CASSPGSRDTEAFF. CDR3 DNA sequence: TGTGCCAGCTCACCAGGGTCTCGGGACACTGAAGCTTTCTTT.

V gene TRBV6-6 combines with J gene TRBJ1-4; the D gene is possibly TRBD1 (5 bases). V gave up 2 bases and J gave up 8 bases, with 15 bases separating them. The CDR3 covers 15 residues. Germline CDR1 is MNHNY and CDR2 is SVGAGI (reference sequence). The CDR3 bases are TGTGCCAGCAGTTACACTGGGGGGTCGATCGAAAAACTGTTTTTT. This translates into CASSYTGGSIEKLFF.

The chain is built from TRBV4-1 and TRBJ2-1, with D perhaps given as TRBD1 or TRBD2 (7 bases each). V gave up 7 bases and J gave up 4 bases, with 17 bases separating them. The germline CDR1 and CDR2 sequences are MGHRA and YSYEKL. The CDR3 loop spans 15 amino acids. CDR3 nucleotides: TGCGCCAGCACCCAGGGGGGGGGCGGGTACAATGAGCAGTTCTTC. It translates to CASTQGGGGYNEQFF.

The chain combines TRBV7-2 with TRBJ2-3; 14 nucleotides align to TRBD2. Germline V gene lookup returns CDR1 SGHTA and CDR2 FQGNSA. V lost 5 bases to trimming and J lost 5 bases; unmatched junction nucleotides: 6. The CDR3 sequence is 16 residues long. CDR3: CASSPRLAGGLDTQYF. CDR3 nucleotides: TGTGCCAGCAGCCCCCGACTAGCGGGGGGGTTAGATACGCAGTATTTT.

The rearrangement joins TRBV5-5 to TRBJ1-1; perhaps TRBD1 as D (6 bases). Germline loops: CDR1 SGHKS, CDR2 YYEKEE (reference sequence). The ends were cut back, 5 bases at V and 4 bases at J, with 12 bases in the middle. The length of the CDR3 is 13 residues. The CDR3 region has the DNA TGTGCCAGCAGAACAGGGCCGCCCACTGAAGCTTTCTTT. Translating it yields CASRTGPPTEAFF.

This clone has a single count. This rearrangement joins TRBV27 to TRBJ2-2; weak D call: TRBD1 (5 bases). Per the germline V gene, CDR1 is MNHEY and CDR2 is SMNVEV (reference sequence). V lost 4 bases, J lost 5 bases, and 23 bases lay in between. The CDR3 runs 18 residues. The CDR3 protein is CASSSQQVWGARTGELFF. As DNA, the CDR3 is TGTGCCAGCAGTTCCCAGCAGGTATGGGGCGCGAGGACCGGGGAGCTGTTTTTT.

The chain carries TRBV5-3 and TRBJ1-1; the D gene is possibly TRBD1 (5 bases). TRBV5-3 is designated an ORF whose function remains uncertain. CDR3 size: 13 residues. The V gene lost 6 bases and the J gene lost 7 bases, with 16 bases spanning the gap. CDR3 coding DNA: TGTGCCAGAAAGTTCCAGGGTCGCAGTGAAGCTTTCTTT. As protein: CARKFQGRSEAFF.

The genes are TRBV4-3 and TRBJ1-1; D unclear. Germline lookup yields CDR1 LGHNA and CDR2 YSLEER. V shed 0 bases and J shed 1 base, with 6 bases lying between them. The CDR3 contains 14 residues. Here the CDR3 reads CASSQDGANTEAFF. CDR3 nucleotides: TGCGCCAGCAGCCAAGACGGAGCGAACACTGAAGCTTTCTTT.

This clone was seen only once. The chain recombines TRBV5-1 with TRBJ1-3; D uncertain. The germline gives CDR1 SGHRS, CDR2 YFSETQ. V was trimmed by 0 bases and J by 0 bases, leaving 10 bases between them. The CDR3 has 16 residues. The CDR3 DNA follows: TGCGCCAGCAGCTTGGCAGGAATGAGCTCTGGAAACACCATATATTTT. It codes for CASSLAGMSSGNTIYF.

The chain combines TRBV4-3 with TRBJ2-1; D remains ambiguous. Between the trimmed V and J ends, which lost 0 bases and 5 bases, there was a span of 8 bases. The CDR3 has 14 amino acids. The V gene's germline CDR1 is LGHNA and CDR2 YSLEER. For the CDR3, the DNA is TGCGCCAGCAGCCAAGATCCCGGAGACAATGAGCAGTTCTTC. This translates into CASSQDPGDNEQFF.